This T cell receptor beta chain was identified during a study of immune heterogeneity within non-small cell lung tumors. Bulk tumor genomic DNA (around 600 ng per sample) served as template. Spaced far apart, several biopsies were taken from each primary tumor during surgery. The study cohort was described as untreated, and its members had newly diagnosed non-small cell lung cancer. They went on to have curative surgery. The CDR3 length is 15 residues. Germline-derived CDR1 and CDR2 are SNHLY and FYNNEI. The V end lost 6 bases, the J end lost 3 bases, and 17 bases lay between the germline ends. Amplification of the TCR beta CDR3 was achieved through multiplex PCR with 32 V and 13 J primers. TCRdb re-called the multiplex PCR reads through MiXCR, storing one row per CDR3 protein. This sample has under 5,500 distinct CDR3 sequences; 20% to 25% occur once, and the top ten carry more than 10%. This clonotype was counted between two and nine times.

This clonotype was obtained from a man in his 60s with non-small cell lung cancer. The sequenced sample was lung tumor tissue. The chain carries TRBV2 and TRBJ1-1; D ambiguous. The CDR3 loop is CASRRTTPSDTEAFF. DNA for the CDR3: TGTGCCAGCAGGCGAACGACACCATCGGACACTGAAGCTTTCTTT.